Presented here are 24 T cell receptor beta chains from one specimen sequenced in a study of blood T cell repertoires in COVID-19. Some clones are missing from TCRdb's copy, which holds only in-frame ones; the method was immunoSEQ multiplex PCR. The data show approximately 96,000 clones, with 70% to 90% seen just once and 3.5% to 5% held by the top ten. Sample: peripheral blood. These receptors came from a human donor with COVID-19, enrolled during active disease. The donor label of this sample is uncertain.

The chain has TRBV6-5 and TRBJ2-3; 9 nucleotides align to TRBD2. From germline, CDR1 is MNHEY and CDR2 SVGAGI. After removal of 11 bases from V and 1 base from J, the junction contained 4 bases not matched to a gene. This CDR3 comprises 13 residues. The DNA for the CDR3 is TGTGCCGGAAGGACTAGCGGCACAGATACGCAGTATTTT. It is translated as CAGRTSGTDTQYF.

This clone was seen only once. The chain uses TRBV4-1 and TRBJ2-1; a weak D match, TRBD2 (5 bases). Germline V gives CDR1 MGHRA, CDR2 YSYEKL. The V and J ends lost 2 bases and 7 bases respectively, with 9 bases between them. This CDR3 is built from 13 residues. The CDR3 loop is CASSQFRGNEQFF. The CDR3 bases are TGCGCCAGCAGCCAATTCAGAGGGAATGAGCAGTTCTTC.

This chain joins TRBV28 and TRBJ1-1; maybe TRBD1 (6 bases). The germline V gene encodes CDR1 MDHEN and CDR2 SYDVKM. The CDR3 is 12 residues long. V lost 5 bases and J lost 10, with 14 bases in between. This chain's CDR3 is CASSRSGEGAFF. CDR3 bases: TGTGCCAGCAGTCGCTCAGGGGAGGGAGCTTTCTTT.

The V and J genes are TRBV5-6 and TRBJ1-5; D gene ambiguous. Trimming took 4 bases from V and 6 from J, leaving 17 bases between them. This CDR3 spans 15 amino acids. CDR1 SGHDT and CDR2 YYEEEE come from the germline V gene. This CDR3 reads CASSLGPYGGQPQHF. CDR3 nucleotides: TGTGCCAGCAGCCTCGGGCCCTATGGAGGTCAGCCCCAGCATTTT.

The V call is TRBV19, the J call TRBJ1-1; maybe TRBD1 (5 bases). CDR3 size: 15 residues. Trimming shortened V by 6 bases and J by 4 bases, and 18 bases separated the two germline ends. The V gene's germline CDR1 is LNHDA and CDR2 SQIVND (reference sequence). The CDR3 spells CASSPSVWGRTEAFF. The CDR3 DNA reads as TGTGCCAGTAGCCCTTCGGTTTGGGGCCGCACTGAAGCTTTCTTT. Full variable domain (missing parts from reference TRBV19 and TRBJ1-1): DGGITQSPKYLFRKEGQNVTLSCEQNLNHDAMYWYRQDPGQGLRLIYYSQIVNDFQKGDIAEGYSVSREKKESFPLTVTSAQKNPTAFYLCASSPSVWGRTEAFFGQGTRLTVV.

The chain combines TRBV10-3 with TRBJ1-3, with D perhaps TRBD1 (5 bases). The CDR3 runs 11 residues. V lost 11 bases and J 7 bases, leaving 12 bases between the germline ends. Germline loops: CDR1 ENHRY, CDR2 SYGVKD. DNA of the CDR3: TGTGCCTCCGGAGGGGTTAACACCATATATTTT. Its translation: CASGGVNTIYF.

The chain couples TRBV10-3 to TRBJ1-2; 7 positions match TRBD1. The CDR3 runs to 12 residues. The germline CDR1 and CDR2 sequences are ENHRY and SYGVKD. V lost 2 bases to trimming and J lost 10 bases; unmatched junction nucleotides: 4. CDR3 amino acids: CAISEGDRYYTF. The CDR3 DNA is TGTGCCATCAGTGAGGGGGACAGATACTACACCTTC.

This clone was observed a few times. This sequence joins TRBV11-2 and TRBJ2-3, with D perhaps matching TRBD2 (7 bases). CDR1 is SGHAT and CDR2 is FQNNGV in the germline V gene. The CDR3 totals 14 residues. V was clipped by 5 bases and J by 2 bases, with 11 bases between them. In DNA, the CDR3 is TGTGCCAGCAGCATCGGGGGGCACACAGATACGCAGTATTTT. Protein product: CASSIGGHTDTQYF. Filled out from reference TRBV11-2 and TRBJ2-3, the complete variable domain reads EAGVAQSPRYKIIEKRQSVAFWCNPISGHATLYWYQQILGQGPKLLIQFQNNGVVDDSQLPKDRFSAERLKGVDSTLKIQPAKLEDSAVYLCASSIGGHTDTQYFGPGTRLTVL.

J is TRBJ2-5 and V is TRBV6-5; 15 nucleotides agree with TRBD2. The trim removed 2 bases at V and 9 bases at J, leaving 7 bases unmatched. Germline V CDR1 and CDR2: MNHEY, SVGAGI. CDR3 length: 16 residues. This chain's CDR3 is CASSYTGLAGGTSQYF. The CDR3 nucleotides are TGTGCCAGCAGTTACACGGGACTAGCGGGAGGAACGTCCCAGTACTTC.

This rearrangement joins TRBV13 to TRBJ2-7; 9 bases align to TRBD1. Germline loops: CDR1 PRHDT, CDR2 FYEKMQ (reference sequence). CDR3 length: 15 residues. V lost 5 bases, J lost 5 bases, and 10 bases stayed unmatched. CDR3: CASSRTGTGTNEQYF. Here the CDR3 DNA reads TGTGCCAGCAGCCGAACCGGGACAGGGACAAACGAGCAGTACTTC.

J is TRBJ1-3 and V is TRBV3-1 (or the pseudogene TRBV3-2); 7 positions match TRBD1. This CDR3 region has 16 residues. Germline CDR1 LGHDT, CDR2 YNNKEL (reference sequence). V shed 4 bases, J shed 0 bases, and the junction held 6 bases outside the gene matches. The CDR3 is CASSRPDRVSGNTIYF. The CDR3 DNA reads TGTGCCAGCAGCCGACCAGACAGGGTCTCTGGAAACACCATATATTTT.

This clone was observed a single time. This chain connects TRBV28 to TRBJ1-1, with TRBD1 matching 7 bases. V dropped 4 bases and J dropped 0; count of bases not matched to a gene: 8. Germline CDR1 and CDR2: MDHEN and SYDVKM. The CDR3 sequence is 16 residues long. The CDR3 sequence is CASSSPGTDMNTEAFF. The CDR3 DNA reads as TGTGCCAGCAGTTCTCCCGGGACAGACATGAACACTGAAGCTTTCTTT.

The chain combines TRBV4-1 with TRBJ1-5; 7 bases align to TRBD1. V trimming: 4 bases; J trimming: 0 bases; junction bases outside the gene matches: 6. The CDR3 loop spans 16 amino acids. Germline values: CDR1 MGHRA, CDR2 YSYEKL. The CDR3 spells CASSPGTVGSNQPQHF. The CDR3 DNA is TGCGCCAGCAGCCCTGGGACAGTGGGTAGCAATCAGCCCCAGCATTTT.

The chain carries TRBV7-2 and TRBJ1-1, with D possibly matching TRBD1 (5 bases). This CDR3 has 13 residues. Germline V gene data show CDR1 as SGHTA and CDR2 as FQGNSA. The V and J ends lost 8 bases and 7 bases respectively, with 17 bases between them. CDR3 nucleotides: TGTGCCAGCGCTCAGGGAGGATCCTATGAAGCTTTCTTT. This gives the protein CASAQGGSYEAFF.

The V and J genes are TRBV19 and TRBJ1-5; 9 positions match TRBD1. V gave up 1 base and J gave up 1 base; unmatched junction bases: 11. Germline V gene lookup returns CDR1 LNHDA and CDR2 SQIVND (reference sequence). The CDR3 has 19 residues. CDR3 sequence reads: CASSIGGDRVSRSNQPQHF. CDR3 sequence (DNA): TGTGCCAGTAGTATAGGGGGGGACAGGGTATCTAGAAGCAATCAGCCCCAGCATTTT.

At least ten counts were recorded for this clone. The chain uses TRBV5-1 and TRBJ2-7; TRBD1 matches 10 bases. The CDR3 has 14 amino acids. V was clipped by 4 bases and J by 5 bases; unmatched bases: 6. CDR1 is SGHRS and CDR2 is YFSETQ in the germline V gene. This CDR3 is CASSRHGTGDEQYF. CDR3 DNA: TGCGCCAGCAGCCGTCACGGGACAGGGGACGAGCAGTACTTC.

This chain links TRBV24-1 with TRBJ2-1; possibly TRBD2 for D (5 bases). The CDR3 consists of 12 residues. Trimming pared 8 bases from V and 2 bases from J, leaving 6 bases between. Germline values: CDR1 KGHDR, CDR2 SFDVKD. This CDR3 is CATTGTYNEQFF. The CDR3 bases are TGTGCCACCACCGGGACCTACAATGAGCAGTTCTTC.

The chain has TRBV19 and TRBJ1-4; D perhaps matches TRBD1 (6 bases). This CDR3 is 15 amino acids long. Deletions cut 3 bases from V and 7 bases from J, with 15 bases between. CDR1 and CDR2 (germline): LNHDA, SQIVND (reference sequence). The CDR3 nucleotides read TGTGCCAGTAGTATTGGGCAGGGGTTGAGTGAAAAACTGTTTTTT. Translation gives CASSIGQGLSEKLFF.

This clone has a single count. The gene calls are TRBV19 and TRBJ2-1; weak D call: TRBD2 (6 bases). V was cut by 4 bases and J by 7 bases, with 17 bases left in between. Germline lookup yields CDR1 LNHDA and CDR2 SQIVND (reference sequence). CDR3 length: 15 residues. CDR3 in amino acids: CASSSPGVARNEQFF. The CDR3, as DNA: TGTGCCAGTAGTAGCCCGGGAGTGGCCAGAAATGAGCAGTTCTTC.

The chain employs TRBV5-5 and TRBJ1-5; 8 positions agree with TRBD1. Germline V CDR1 and CDR2: SGHKS, YYEKEE (reference sequence). The J segment lost 3 bases and the V segment lost 3 bases, leaving 8 bases of the junction unmatched. This CDR3 has 16 residues. The DNA for the CDR3 is TGTGCCAGCAGCTCGGGAACAGGGGGTTACAATCAGCCCCAGCATTTT. Protein product: CASSSGTGGYNQPQHF.

This clone is a singleton in its sample. This chain uses TRBV28 with TRBJ2-5; 7 bases fit TRBD2. The V gene's germline CDR1 is MDHEN and CDR2 SYDVKM. The CDR3 runs 14 residues. Trimming cost V 6 bases and J 6 bases; bases outside gene matches: 10. CDR3 protein: CASSQAGDSKTQYF. As DNA, the CDR3 is TGTGCCAGCAGCCAGGCGGGGGATTCGAAGACCCAGTACTTC.

The genes are TRBV7-9 and TRBJ2-7; 9 nucleotides match TRBD2. Germline V CDR1 and CDR2: SEHNR, FQNEAQ (reference sequence). The CDR3 is 16 residues long. The V gene end was trimmed by 3 bases and the J gene end by 1 base; junction bases not matched to a gene: 7. The CDR3 nucleotides read TGTGCCAGCAGCTTCCCCGGGACTAGCAGATCCTACGAGCAGTACTTC. Protein: CASSFPGTSRSYEQYF.

This chain connects TRBV28 to TRBJ2-7; D not resolved. Germline V gene data show CDR1 as MDHEN and CDR2 as SYDVKM. Trimming removed 4 bases at V and 0 bases at J, with 4 bases between. This CDR3 spans 12 amino acids. The CDR3 coding sequence is TGTGCCAGCAGTTCTTACTCCTACGAGCAGTACTTC. This translates into CASSSYSYEQYF.

The V and J genes are TRBV19 and TRBJ1-6, with D possibly matching TRBD1 (5 bases). V was pared by 1 base and J by 8 bases, with 18 bases between. The length of the CDR3 is 17 residues. Germline CDR1 is LNHDA and CDR2 is SQIVND (reference sequence). As DNA, the CDR3 is TGTGCCAGTAGTATAGTTAGCGGAGGGGCCGTGGATTCACCCCTCCACTTT. Its protein is CASSIVSGGAVDSPLHF.